A single sample is the source of the 20 T cell receptor beta chains below, sequenced in a study of cytomegalovirus exposure and HLA in healthy donors. In the PCR, 60 Vbeta and 13 Jbeta primers were used. This table comes from immunoSEQ multiplex PCR, and its TCRdb copy is limited to in-frame clones, with some not included. The table lists more than 120,000 clones, 75% to 80% of them singletons. The sample consisted of PBMCs. Receptors were obtained from a woman between 40 and 50 years old in good health and CMV-seropositive.

This chain connects TRBV6-1 to TRBJ2-1, with D perhaps matching TRBD2 (5 bases). V was clipped by 1 base and J by 5 bases, with 12 bases between them. CDR1 is MNHNS and CDR2 is SASEGT in the germline V gene. There are 15 residues in the CDR3. For the CDR3, the DNA is TGTGCCAGCAGTGAAGTGGTGGGAGTACACAATGAGCAGTTCTTC. Its translation: CASSEVVGVHNEQFF.

The chain links TRBV27 to TRBJ2-1; 9 nucleotides match TRBD2. The CDR3 loop spans 15 amino acids. Trimming cost V 5 bases and J 3 bases; bases outside gene matches: 5. From germline, CDR1 is MNHEY and CDR2 SMNVEV (reference sequence). The CDR3: CASSLLAGVYNEQFF. In DNA, the CDR3 is TGTGCCAGCAGTCTCTTAGCGGGAGTCTACAATGAGCAGTTCTTC.

The chain combines TRBV5-1 with TRBJ2-5, with a possible D match to TRBD1 (5 bases). V was cut by 0 bases and J by 5 bases, with 11 bases left in between. This CDR3 contains 14 residues. The germline gives CDR1 SGHRS, CDR2 YFSETQ. The DNA of the CDR3 is TGCGCCAGCAGCTTGGAAGGGGTTGGGGAGACCCAGTACTTC. Protein sequence: CASSLEGVGETQYF.

The rearrangement links TRBV9 to TRBJ2-7; D gene ambiguous. The V end lost 0 bases, the J end lost 0 bases, and 10 bases lay between the germline ends. Germline V lookup: CDR1 SGDLS, CDR2 YYNGEE. The CDR3 has 15 residues. The CDR3 protein is CASSVGPESSYEQYF. In nucleotides, the CDR3 is TGTGCCAGCAGCGTAGGCCCTGAGAGCTCCTACGAGCAGTACTTC.

The rearrangement uses TRBV5-1 and TRBJ2-5, with D perhaps matching TRBD2 (7 bases). CDR1 and CDR2 (germline): SGHRS, YFSETQ. The V end was cut by 4 bases, the J end by 10 bases, with 20 bases between. The CDR3 covers 14 residues. CDR3 protein: CASSQRGGSGNQYF. The DNA for the CDR3 is TGCGCCAGCAGCCAAAGGGGGGGGAGTGGGAACCAGTACTTC.

J is TRBJ2-5 and V is TRBV11-3; a weak D match, TRBD2 (6 bases). V gave up 6 bases and J gave up 5 bases, with 19 bases separating them. This CDR3 has 15 amino acids. Germline V gene lookup returns CDR1 SGHNT and CDR2 YENEEA. The chain's CDR3 is CASSPGGAGSETQYF. DNA of the CDR3: TGTGCCAGCAGTCCCGGGGGTGCCGGATCTGAGACCCAGTACTTC.

On this clone itself: Distinct nucleotide sequences in the sample also encode this CDR3. V gene TRBV19 combines with J gene TRBJ2-7; 12 positions agree with TRBD2. Germline values: CDR1 LNHDA, CDR2 SQIVND (reference sequence). Trimming at V came to 5 bases and at J to 1 base, leaving 3 bases not matched to a gene. CDR3 size: 15 residues. The CDR3 reads CASSPGLAGSYEQYF. The CDR3 DNA reads as TGTGCCAGTAGTCCGGGACTAGCGGGTTCCTACGAGCAGTACTTC.

J is TRBJ2-5 and V is TRBV18; unclear D gene. The V gene lost 5 bases and the J gene lost 1 base, with 5 bases spanning the gap. The CDR3 has 12 residues. Germline CDR1 and CDR2: KGHSH and LQKENI. CDR3 region: CASSELQETQYF. CDR3 nucleotide sequence: TGTGCCAGCTCAGAACTCCAAGAGACCCAGTACTTC.

CDR3 residues: CASSSRGVSSYNSPLHF. CDR3 in DNA: TGTGCCAGCAGTTCCAGGGGCGTTAGCTCCTATAATTCACCCCTCCACTTT. V gene TRBV27 combines with J gene TRBJ1-6; a possible D gene is TRBD1 (6 bases). Trimming cost V 4 bases and J 0 bases, with 13 bases left between them. This CDR3 is 17 amino acids long. Per the germline V gene, CDR1 is MNHEY and CDR2 is SMNVEV (reference sequence).

The chain employs TRBV7-2 and TRBJ2-2; unclear D gene. V dropped 5 bases and J dropped 1 base, with 11 bases sitting between them. The CDR3 has 15 amino acids. The V gene's germline CDR1 is SGHTA and CDR2 FQGNSA. CDR3 residues: CASSRRSGNTGELFF. CDR3 in DNA: TGTGCCAGCAGCCGAAGATCAGGGAACACCGGGGAGCTGTTTTTT.

This clone appeared a few times. This sequence joins TRBV7-2 and TRBJ2-5; TRBD2 agrees at 15 bases. The length of the CDR3 is 19 residues. The V segment lost 0 bases and the J segment 4 bases; nucleotides outside the gene matches: 9. CDR1 is SGHTA, CDR2 FQGNSA, per germline. As DNA, the CDR3 is TGTGCCAGCAGCTTAGCGCGGACTAGCGGGAGGGGGCGTTTAGAGACCCAGTACTTC. Protein: CASSLARTSGRGRLETQYF.

The chain employs TRBV29-1 and TRBJ2-7; 11 nucleotides agree with TRBD2. Germline V gene lookup returns CDR1 SQVTM and CDR2 ANQGSEA. The ends lost 7 bases at V and 2 bases at J; junction bases unmatched: 7. The CDR3 runs 14 residues. The CDR3 is CSASGTSGAYEQYF. DNA of the CDR3: TGCAGCGCATCGGGGACTAGCGGAGCCTACGAGCAGTACTTC.

The chain uses TRBV7-9 and TRBJ2-1, with D perhaps matching TRBD2 (6 bases). Trimming removed 8 bases from V and 4 bases from J, with 15 bases in between. From germline, CDR1 is SEHNR and CDR2 FQNEAQ (reference sequence). The CDR3 covers 14 residues. The CDR3 reads CASALGAGYNEQFF. The CDR3 DNA reads as TGTGCCAGCGCCCTAGGGGCGGGGTACAATGAGCAGTTCTTC.

This chain connects TRBV18 to TRBJ1-3, with D uncertain. V was cut by 3 bases and J by 1 base, with 13 bases left in between. CDR1 and CDR2 (germline): KGHSH, LQKENI. The CDR3 extends over 16 amino acids. The CDR3 protein is CASSPGKGSSGNTIYF. The CDR3 DNA is TGTGCCAGCTCACCCGGGAAAGGGAGTTCTGGAAACACCATATATTTT.

This chain uses TRBV7-2 with TRBJ2-3; weak D call: TRBD2 (5 bases). The CDR3 loop spans 15 amino acids. Trimming shortened V by 1 base and J by 8 bases, and 16 bases separated the two germline ends. Germline values: CDR1 SGHTA, CDR2 FQGNSA. CDR3 bases: TGTGCCAGCAGCTTAGGGGTGGTGGCGGGTGTTACGCAGTATTTT. Translated: CASSLGVVAGVTQYF.

The gene calls are TRBV11-2 and TRBJ1-3; the D is unclear. From germline, CDR1 is SGHAT and CDR2 FQNNGV. The CDR3 length is 12 residues. The V end lost 3 bases, the J end lost 6 bases, and 6 bases lay between the germline ends. CDR3 in amino acids: CASSLGVNTIYF. In DNA, the CDR3 is TGTGCCAGCAGCTTGGGCGTAAACACCATATATTTT.

CDR3 nucleotide sequence: TGTGCCAGCAGACAGGATAACTATGGCTACACCTTC. This translates into CASRQDNYGYTF. This rearrangement joins TRBV25-1 to TRBJ1-2, with a possible D match to TRBD1 (5 bases). The CDR3 spans 12 residues. V was cut by 6 bases and J by 1 base, with 6 bases left in between. Germline V gene sequence: CDR1 MGHDK, CDR2 SYGVNS.

The CDR3 sequence: CASSLAMRLGEDTQYF. CDR3 in DNA: TGTGCCAGCAGCTTAGCGATGAGGCTAGGGGAAGATACGCAGTATTTT. This rearrangement joins TRBV7-2 to TRBJ2-3, with D possibly being TRBD1 (5 bases). Trimming shortened V by 0 bases and J by 5 bases, and 15 bases separated the two germline ends. This CDR3 region has 16 residues. The germline CDR1 and CDR2 sequences are SGHTA and FQGNSA.

The chain uses TRBV5-1 and TRBJ2-3, with D perhaps matching TRBD1 (6 bases). This CDR3 has 15 residues. The V and J ends lost 2 bases and 3 bases respectively, with 13 bases between them. The germline CDR1 and CDR2 sequences are SGHRS and YFSETQ. The CDR3 sequence is CASSFQGLGTDTQYF. The CDR3 nucleotides are TGCGCCAGCAGCTTTCAGGGGTTGGGGACAGATACGCAGTATTTT.

This chain links TRBV14 with TRBJ2-7; the D gene is possibly TRBD2 (6 bases). Deletions cut 3 bases from V and 4 bases from J, with 16 bases between. The CDR3 has 15 residues. CDR1 and CDR2 from the germline V gene are SGHDN and FVKESK. CDR3 loop: CASSQEGWIGYEQYF. Written as DNA, the CDR3 is TGTGCCAGCAGCCAGGAGGGCTGGATTGGGTACGAGCAGTACTTC. Supplemented by reference TRBV14 and TRBJ2-7, the full variable domain reads EAGVTQFPSHSVIEKGQTVTLRCDPISGHDNLYWYRRVMGKEIKFLLHFVKESKQDESGMPNNRFLAERTGGTYSTLKVQPAELEDSGVYFCASSQEGWIGYEQYFGPGTRLTVT.